What follows describes a single T cell receptor (beta chain). The antigen remains unidentified. The source of the sample is a study of shared clonotypes between healthy human individuals. Study-wide context: CD4 naive and CD4 memory each took three plates per donor, while CD8 naive took two and CD8 memory one. Study observations and caveats: An effect of sequencing depth on clonotype sharing among donors was expected.

Produced via immunoSEQ multiplex PCR; TCRdb's table is partial and in-frame only. The data show 600,000 to 750,000 clones, about two thirds seen once. Donation came from healthy HIV-negative adults that had no recent acute infections or vaccinations. Partitioning of CD4+ cells yielded a CD45RA+ naive subset and a CD45RA-negative memory subset. Germline V gene lookup returns CDR1 LNHDA and CDR2 SQIVND (reference sequence). The CDR3 is made up of 14 amino acids. Trimming stripped 7 bases from V and 2 bases from J, with 12 bases between. Sequenced input: memory CD4+ T cells sorted from blood. Subset specified: CD45RA-negative fraction. This receptor was identified in a woman in her 30s in good health. V usage is TRBV19 and J usage is TRBJ1-5; D may be TRBD1 (6 bases). The CDR3 protein is CASTLRGGNQPQHF. The CDR3 DNA reads as TGTGCCAGTACCCTAAGGGGGGGCAATCAGCCCCAGCATTTT.